This T cell receptor (beta chain) was recovered during a study of blood T cell repertoires in COVID-19. For the study at large: Sites across the United States, Italy and Spain contributed samples from acute and convalescent COVID-19. Nucleic acid was either cDNA or gDNA, and it came from T cells, B-cell-depleted T cells, or PBMCs.

The age range of participants was 18 to 89 years, with residence in more than 20 US areas. As originally analysed: Amplification of reference gene primers was used by the study to estimate nucleated cell counts. The repertoire was sequenced with immunoSEQ multiplex PCR; TCRdb's copy has only in-frame clones and lacks some. Clone size and the V and J calls come from that table; the DNA yielded D and trimming. The sample gives some 160,000 clones, 80% of which show up once; roughly 3.4% is in the top ten. Germline V gene lookup returns CDR1 SGHDN and CDR2 FVKESK. The CDR3 runs to 13 residues. V was trimmed by 0 bases and J by 6 bases, leaving 8 bases between them.

The clonotype originates from a woman aged 55-70 years who had recovered from COVID-19. V and J are TRBV14 and TRBJ1-2; no clear D. Sequences were obtained from PBMCs or T cells enriched from blood (not recorded which). The CDR3 sequence is CASSQEQWDGYTF. CDR3 nucleotide sequence: TGTGCCAGCAGCCAAGAACAGTGGGATGGCTACACCTTC. Full variable domain (missing parts from reference TRBV14 and TRBJ1-2): EAGVTQFPSHSVIEKGQTVTLRCDPISGHDNLYWYRRVMGKEIKFLLHFVKESKQDESGMPNNRFLAERTGGTYSTLKVQPAELEDSGVYFCASSQEQWDGYTFGSGTRLTVV.